The 23 T cell receptor beta chains below all came from one sample that was sequenced in a study of blood T cell repertoires in COVID-19. The protocol was immunoSEQ multiplex PCR, while the TCRdb copy is restricted to in-frame clones and leaves out a portion. The table shows approximately 310,000 clones, with roughly 89% occurring only once. Sequencing was carried out using PBMCs or T cells enriched from blood (not recorded which). All receptors come from a man aged 55 to 70 who had recovered from COVID-19.

The gene calls are TRBV7-2 and TRBJ2-7; D possibly corresponds to TRBD2 (5 bases). This CDR3 has 13 amino acids. CDR1 SGHTA and CDR2 FQGNSA come from the germline V gene. Trimming took off 5 bases at V and 3 bases at J, with 11 bases between the two ends. The CDR3 is CASSERDNYEQYF. Written as DNA, the CDR3 is TGTGCCAGCAGCGAGAGGGATAACTACGAGCAGTACTTC.

The genes are TRBV9 and TRBJ2-7, with D tentatively TRBD1 (5 bases). Germline CDR1 and CDR2: SGDLS and YYNGEE. V gave up 0 bases and J gave up 3 bases, with 13 bases separating them. This CDR3 comprises 15 residues. Written as DNA, the CDR3 is TGTGCCAGCAGCGTAGAGGTAGCAGGGAACTACGAGCAGTACTTC. Its translation is CASSVEVAGNYEQYF.

This rearrangement joins TRBV4-2 to TRBJ2-1; 10 positions agree with TRBD1. V was clipped by 4 bases and J by 4 bases; unmatched bases: 7. CDR3 size: 16 residues. Per germline, CDR1 LGHNA and CDR2 YNFKEQ. CDR3 in amino acids: CASSRGQGSLYNEQFF. CDR3 nucleotides: TGTGCCAGCAGCCGGGGACAGGGGTCGCTTTACAATGAGCAGTTCTTC.

The V gene is TRBV3-1 (or the pseudogene TRBV3-2), the J gene TRBJ2-5; 7 nucleotides agree with TRBD1. This CDR3 region has 15 residues. J lost 4 bases, V lost 2 bases, and 7 bases had no gene match. Germline CDR1 is LGHDT and CDR2 is YNNKEL (reference sequence). The CDR3 here is CASSQMTGMGETQYF. For the CDR3, the DNA is TGTGCCAGCAGCCAAATGACAGGGATGGGAGAGACCCAGTACTTC.

This chain connects TRBV6-5 to TRBJ2-7; D unresolved. CDR3 length: 14 residues. With 6 bases removed from V and 0 bases from J, the gap between germline ends came to 12 bases. Germline V lookup: CDR1 MNHEY, CDR2 SVGAGI. CDR3: CASSATRNSYEQYF. The CDR3 DNA reads as TGTGCCAGCAGCGCGACTCGCAACTCCTACGAGCAGTACTTC.

This clone was detected a few times. Other DNA sequences within the sample encode an identical CDR3. This chain uses TRBV9 with TRBJ2-1; D perhaps matches TRBD2 (6 bases). Germline CDR1 SGDLS, CDR2 YYNGEE. The ends were cut back, 0 bases at V and 0 bases at J, with 7 bases in the middle. The CDR3 totals 15 residues. The chain's CDR3 is CASSVAGDSYNEQFF. The CDR3 bases are TGTGCCAGCAGCGTAGCGGGAGACTCCTACAATGAGCAGTTCTTC.

This clone has only a few counts. The V gene is TRBV27, the J gene TRBJ1-4, with 8 positions matching TRBD1. V was clipped by 6 bases and J by 5 bases; unmatched bases: 5. CDR1 and CDR2 (germline): MNHEY, SMNVEV (reference sequence). This CDR3 is built from 14 residues. DNA of the CDR3: TGTGCCAGCAGCCCAGGGGGCAGGAATGAAAAACTGTTTTTT. Its protein is CASSPGGRNEKLFF.

V usage is TRBV24-1 and J usage is TRBJ2-1; TRBD2 agrees at 7 bases. In germline, CDR1 is KGHDR, CDR2 SFDVKD. CDR3 length: 12 amino acids. Trimming at V came to 10 bases and at J to 10 bases, leaving 9 bases not matched to a gene. CDR3 residues: CATSQRDPEQFF. The CDR3 DNA is TGTGCCACTAGTCAGCGGGACCCAGAGCAGTTCTTC.

The chain combines TRBV15 with TRBJ2-3; a weak D match, TRBD2 (5 bases). Germline CDR1 reads LNHNV; CDR2 reads YYDKDF (reference sequence). Trimming removed 0 bases from V and 0 bases from J, with 7 bases in between. The CDR3 covers 15 residues. CDR3 loop: CATSRDGKSTDTQYF. The CDR3 DNA is TGTGCCACCAGCAGAGACGGGAAGAGCACAGATACGCAGTATTTT.

This chain joins TRBV29-1 and TRBJ1-1; D might be TRBD1 (6 bases). The CDR3 loop spans 15 amino acids. Germline CDR1 reads SQVTM; CDR2 reads ANQGSEA. V lost 3 bases, J lost 4 bases, and 18 bases lay in between. CDR3 residues: CSVDYPRGWGTEAFF. The CDR3 DNA is TGCAGCGTTGATTACCCCAGGGGTTGGGGCACTGAAGCTTTCTTT.

The chain employs TRBV28 and TRBJ2-1, with TRBD1 matching 11 bases. Germline V lookup: CDR1 MDHEN, CDR2 SYDVKM. Trimming took 4 bases from V and 7 from J; bases not matched to a gene: 9. CDR3 length equals 16 residues. This CDR3 is CASSSGGTGGYNEQFF. CDR3 DNA sequence: TGTGCCAGCAGTTCAGGGGGGACAGGGGGATATAATGAGCAGTTCTTC.

The chain has TRBV7-2 and TRBJ2-5, with TRBD1 as a possible D gene (5 bases). Between the trimmed V and J ends, which lost 3 bases and 5 bases, there was a span of 13 bases. The germline V gene encodes CDR1 SGHTA and CDR2 FQGNSA. CDR3 length: 14 residues. The CDR3 DNA sequence: TGTGCCAGCAGCTTCAATCAGGGATGGGAGACCCAGTACTTC. Encoded protein: CASSFNQGWETQYF.

The CDR3 loop is CASRTPGTGRYEQYF. The CDR3 nucleotides are TGTGCCAGCAGGACCCCCGGGACAGGGCGTTACGAGCAGTACTTC. The rearrangement links TRBV6-5 to TRBJ2-7, with 9 bases that match TRBD1. From germline, CDR1 is MNHEY and CDR2 SVGAGI. After removal of 6 bases from V and 4 bases from J, the junction contained 10 bases not matched to a gene. CDR3 length: 15 amino acids.

The gene calls are TRBV10-3 and TRBJ1-4; TRBD1 matches 10 bases. Germline trimming cut 5 bases from V and 7 bases from J; bases unmatched to any gene: 4. CDR1 is ENHRY and CDR2 is SYGVKD in the germline V gene. The CDR3 sequence is 14 residues long. Here the CDR3 DNA reads TGTGCCATCAGTCGGGACAGGGGAAGTGAAAAACTGTTTTTT. The encoded protein is CAISRDRGSEKLFF.

J is TRBJ2-7 and V is TRBV19; D possibly corresponds to TRBD2 (6 bases). Germline V lookup: CDR1 LNHDA, CDR2 SQIVND (reference sequence). Trimming pared 6 bases from V and 0 bases from J, leaving 18 bases between. The length of the CDR3 is 16 residues. CDR3 sequence (DNA): TGTGCCAGTAGCGGAGGAGGTAGCGGAGCCTCCTACGAGCAGTACTTC. This gives the protein CASSGGGSGASYEQYF.

The chain employs TRBV28 and TRBJ1-2; TRBD1 matches at 7 bases. Trimming at V came to 8 bases and at J to 8 bases, leaving 5 bases not matched to a gene. CDR3 length equals 11 residues. The germline CDR1 and CDR2 sequences are MDHEN and SYDVKM. Here the CDR3 DNA reads TGTGCCAGCCATAGACAGGGCGGCTACACCTTC. Residues: CASHRQGGYTF.

The chain combines TRBV11-3 with TRBJ1-1, with D possibly TRBD1 on 6 matching bases. This CDR3 is 16 amino acids long. Germline-derived CDR1 and CDR2 are SGHNT and YENEEA. V was trimmed by 3 bases and J by 6 bases, leaving 20 bases between them. This chain's CDR3 is CASSFSGGSQTSEAFF. DNA of the CDR3: TGTGCCAGCAGCTTTTCGGGGGGCTCACAGACCTCTGAAGCTTTCTTT.

The chain couples TRBV19 to TRBJ1-1; D might be TRBD1 (5 bases). The V gene's germline CDR1 is LNHDA and CDR2 SQIVND (reference sequence). The CDR3 spans 13 residues. The CDR3 DNA reads TGTGCGTCCCCGGACACCGAACACACTGAAGCTTTCTTT. It specifies CASPDTEHTEAFF.

This chain uses TRBV25-1 with TRBJ1-6, with D possibly matching TRBD1 (6 bases). The CDR3 is 14 amino acids. Germline values: CDR1 MGHDK, CDR2 SYGVNS. Trimming shortened V by 3 bases and J by 9 bases, and 12 bases separated the two germline ends. The CDR3, as DNA: TGTGCCAGCAGTGAGTACAGGGAGCGTTCACCCCTCCACTTT. Its protein is CASSEYRERSPLHF.

The chain recombines TRBV3-1 (or the pseudogene TRBV3-2) with TRBJ2-7; TRBD2 agrees at 9 bases. Germline V gene sequence: CDR1 LGHDT, CDR2 YNNKEL (reference sequence). V gave up 0 bases and J gave up 2 bases; unmatched junction bases: 5. The CDR3 is made up of 16 amino acids. The CDR3 region is CASSQDRWTSAYEQYF. In nucleotides, the CDR3 is TGTGCCAGCAGCCAAGATCGGTGGACTAGCGCCTACGAGCAGTACTTC.

The chain has TRBV5-4 and TRBJ1-1; 8 positions agree with TRBD1. Germline V CDR1 and CDR2: SGHNT, YYREEE (reference sequence). The CDR3 totals 13 residues. V dropped 3 bases and J dropped 4; count of bases not matched to a gene: 2. In nucleotides, the CDR3 is TGTGCCAGCAGCTCGGGACAGGCCACTGAAGCTTTCTTT. Translating it yields CASSSGQATEAFF.

This chain connects TRBV18 to TRBJ1-4; 9 nucleotides line up with TRBD1. Germline CDR1 and CDR2: KGHSH and LQKENI. The CDR3 extends over 15 amino acids. J gave up 4 bases and V 6 bases, and 6 bases lay outside the gene matches. The CDR3 region is CASSLGQGDNEKLFF. The CDR3 nucleotides are TGTGCCAGCTCCCTGGGACAGGGAGATAATGAAAAACTGTTTTTT.

The CDR3 sequence is CASSRDRGYYGYTF. In DNA, the CDR3 is TGTGCCAGTAGTCGGGACAGGGGATACTATGGCTACACCTTC. The V call is TRBV19, the J call TRBJ1-2; TRBD1 matches at 10 bases. Germline V gene sequence: CDR1 LNHDA, CDR2 SQIVND (reference sequence). The CDR3 loop spans 14 amino acids. V gave up 5 bases and J gave up 3 bases; unmatched junction bases: 3.